One and the same sample provided the 27 T cell receptor beta chains below, sequenced in a study of T cells in Graves' hyperthyroidism and ophthalmopathy. RNA transcripts yielded amplified TCR beta CDR3 regions. TCR CDR3 underwent first-round RT-PCR with the HTBI primer set. TCRdb reprocessed the multiplex PCR reads with MiXCR, giving one entry per CDR3 protein. Of about 110,000 distinct CDR3 sequences in the sample, 16% were seen once. The material sequenced was blood. The receptors shown here come from a woman aged 50 to 65 with Graves' hyperthyroidism.

The table lists this clonotype with many counts. V and J are TRBV28 and TRBJ1-2; D remains unclear. The germline V gene encodes CDR1 MDHEN and CDR2 SYDVKM. There are 13 residues in the CDR3. Trimming stripped 6 bases from V and 6 bases from J, with 14 bases between. CDR3 bases: TGTGCCAGCAGCCCGGTCGTGATACATGGCTACACCTTC. Its protein product is CASSPVVIHGYTF.

This clonotype was picked up many times. The chain links TRBV11-2 to TRBJ2-1, with 10 nucleotides matching TRBD2. CDR1 is SGHAT and CDR2 is FQNNGV in the germline V gene. The CDR3 runs 14 residues. V lost 8 bases to trimming and J lost 5 bases; unmatched junction nucleotides: 6. The CDR3 nucleotides read TGTGCCAGCCAGCGGACTAGCGGCCACAATGAGCAGTTCTTC. It specifies CASQRTSGHNEQFF. Based on the CDR3 plus reference TRBV11-2 and TRBJ2-1, the full variable domain is EAGVAQSPRYKIIEKRQSVAFWCNPISGHATLYWYQQILGQGPKLLIQFQNNGVVDDSQLPKDRFSAERLKGVDSTLKIQPAKLEDSAVYLCASQRTSGHNEQFFGPGTRLTVL.

This clonotype was recorded at least ten times. This chain uses TRBV5-1 with TRBJ1-1; no reliable D call. This CDR3 spans 14 amino acids. V was trimmed by 4 bases and J by 3 bases, leaving 13 bases between them. Germline V gives CDR1 SGHRS, CDR2 YFSETQ. The CDR3 is CASSERTADTEAFF. The CDR3 DNA reads as TGCGCCAGCAGCGAGCGTACGGCGGACACTGAAGCTTTCTTT. Based on the CDR3 plus reference TRBV5-1 and TRBJ1-1, the full variable domain is KAGVTQTPRYLIKTRGQQVTLSCSPISGHRSVSWYQQTPGQGLQFLFEYFSETQRNKGNFPGRFSGRQFSNSRSEMNVSTLELGDSALYLCASSERTADTEAFFGQGTRLTVV.

This clonotype was found many times. V and J are TRBV28 and TRBJ2-3; the match to TRBD1 covers 8 bases. Germline V lookup: CDR1 MDHEN, CDR2 SYDVKM. The CDR3 covers 15 residues. After removal of 2 bases from V and 4 bases from J, the junction contained 5 bases not matched to a gene. The CDR3 region has the DNA TGTGCCAGCAGTTTAGGGACAGGAGGACCAGATACGCAGTATTTT. It translates to CASSLGTGGPDTQYF.

This clonotype has at least ten counts. The rearrangement uses TRBV12-3 or TRBV12-4 and TRBJ1-4; no firm D call. Trimming took 5 bases from V and 0 from J, leaving 13 bases between them. The CDR3 length is 16 residues. Here the CDR3 DNA reads TGTGCCAGCAGTATAAGGACCGCCGCAACTAATGAAAAACTGTTTTTT. It codes for CASSIRTAATNEKLFF.

This clonotype was observed many times. The chain joins TRBV13 to TRBJ2-7, with a weak D call TRBD1 (9 bases). Germline CDR1 reads PRHDT; CDR2 reads FYEKMQ (reference sequence). CDR3 size: 18 residues. Trimming pared 4 bases from V and 2 bases from J, leaving 24 bases between. CDR3 sequence: CASSSWTGDGAGAYEQYF. In DNA form, the CDR3 reads TGTGCCAGCAGCTCCTGGACAGGGGACGGAGCGGGGGCCTACGAGCAGTACTTC.

This clonotype was seen a few times. The chain couples TRBV7-9 to TRBJ1-1; D gene unclear. The CDR3 length is 13 residues. Trimming stripped 5 bases from V and 6 bases from J, with 13 bases between. The germline V gene has CDR1 SEHNR and CDR2 FQNEAQ (reference sequence). CDR3 sequence (DNA): TGTGCCAGCAGCGCCCGGGCGTTATCTGAAGCTTTCTTT. Protein: CASSARALSEAFF.

This clonotype was observed a handful of times. V is TRBV6-1 and J is TRBJ2-3; TRBD2 matches at 10 bases. J lost 3 bases, V lost 1 base, and 10 bases had no gene match. Germline V gene sequence: CDR1 MNHNS, CDR2 SASEGT. This CDR3 contains 18 residues. CDR3 loop: CASSEGPNSGRVTDTQYF. CDR3 nucleotides: TGTGCCAGCAGTGAAGGCCCCAACAGCGGGAGGGTTACAGATACGCAGTATTTT.

This clonotype has ten or more counts. J is TRBJ2-5 and V is TRBV20-1; D is tentatively TRBD1 or TRBD2 (5 bases each). Germline CDR1 is DFQATT and CDR2 is SNEGSKA (reference sequence). This CDR3 contains 13 residues. Trimming pared 4 bases from V and 3 bases from J, leaving 12 bases between. The CDR3: CSANYGGEETQYF. The DNA for the CDR3 is TGCAGTGCTAATTATGGGGGAGAAGAGACCCAGTACTTC.

This clonotype has at least ten counts. The rearrangement joins TRBV5-1 to TRBJ2-4; D is possibly TRBD1 or TRBD2 (5 bases each). Trimming pared 0 bases from V and 10 bases from J, leaving 11 bases between. This CDR3 spans 13 amino acids. Germline assignment: CDR1 SGHRS and CDR2 YFSETQ. For the CDR3, the DNA is TGCGCCAGCAGCTTGGTGGGACGCAGAATTCAGTACTTC. It is translated as CASSLVGRRIQYF.

This chain links TRBV12-3 or TRBV12-4 with TRBJ2-7; D uncertain. The CDR3 consists of 13 residues. Trimming pared 1 base from V and 3 bases from J, leaving 7 bases between. CDR3 nucleotide sequence: TGTGCCAGCAGTTTAGGAACAAACTACGAGCAGTACTTC. Amino acid sequence: CASSLGTNYEQYF.

This clonotype was detected ten times or more. The DNA of the CDR3 is TGTGCCACCAAGGGACTACCAACCTACAATGAGCAGTTCTTC. Translated: CATKGLPTYNEQFF. The chain joins TRBV3-1 to TRBJ2-1; 7 nucleotides agree with TRBD2. With 10 bases clipped from V and 2 bases from J, the junction kept 8 bases outside the gene matches. Germline CDR1 is LGHDT and CDR2 is YNNKEL (reference sequence). This CDR3 is 14 amino acids long.

This clonotype was observed at least ten times. The rearrangement links TRBV7-3 to TRBJ2-1; TRBD2 aligns across 7 bases. CDR1 and CDR2 (germline): SGHTA, FQGTGA. V was clipped by 2 bases and J by 6 bases; unmatched bases: 7. The CDR3 sequence is 15 residues long. Here the CDR3 reads CASSLGGGGLNEQFF. The CDR3 DNA reads as TGTGCCAGCAGCTTAGGGGGGGGAGGGCTCAATGAGCAGTTCTTC.

This chain joins TRBV11-2 and TRBJ2-1; perhaps D is TRBD1 or TRBD2 (6 bases each). The CDR3 loop spans 18 amino acids. The germline V and J ends were trimmed by 1 base and 1 base, with 17 bases remaining between them. Germline assignment: CDR1 SGHAT and CDR2 FQNNGV. CDR3 in DNA: TGTGCCAGCAGCTTAGGTTTGGGGGGCGACTTTTCCTACAATGAGCAGTTCTTC. Translation: CASSLGLGGDFSYNEQFF.

This clonotype was counted a few times. The genes are TRBV29-1 and TRBJ1-4; maybe TRBD1 (5 bases). CDR3 size: 16 residues. Germline CDR1 reads SQVTM; CDR2 reads ANQGSEA. V was clipped by 5 bases and J by 0 bases, with 16 bases between them. CDR3 sequence reads: CSVSQAADPTNEKLFF. In nucleotides, the CDR3 is TGCAGCGTTTCACAGGCGGCAGACCCAACTAATGAAAAACTGTTTTTT.

Many counts were recorded for this clonotype. The chain links TRBV7-3 to TRBJ2-1; unclear D gene. The CDR3 totals 15 residues. The germline V gene has CDR1 SGHTA and CDR2 FQGTGA. Trimming removed 5 bases at V and 0 bases at J, with 11 bases between. CDR3 DNA sequence: TGTGCCAGCAGCGTCTCTAGGAGCTCCTACAATGAGCAGTTCTTC. Translating gives CASSVSRSSYNEQFF. The full variable domain, completed using reference TRBV7-3 and TRBJ2-1, is GAGVSQTPSNKVTEKGKYVELRCDPISGHTALYWYRQSLGQGPEFLIYFQGTGAADDSGLPNDRFFAVRPEGSVSTLKIQRTERGDSAVYLCASSVSRSSYNEQFFGPGTRLTVL.

This clonotype was observed at least ten times. The chain links TRBV10-1 to TRBJ1-4; a weak D match, TRBD1 (5 bases). This CDR3 has 14 amino acids. Germline V gene lookup returns CDR1 WNHNN and CDR2 SYGVQD (reference sequence). Trimming shortened V by 5 bases and J by 0 bases, and 7 bases separated the two germline ends. The CDR3 DNA follows: TGCGCCAGCAGTCCAGGGACAACTAATGAAAAACTGTTTTTT. Translating gives CASSPGTTNEKLFF.

At least ten counts were recorded for this clonotype. The genes are TRBV30 and TRBJ1-2; maybe TRBD1 (5 bases). V lost 3 bases to trimming and J lost 6 bases, with 14 bases between them. The CDR3 has 13 residues. Germline V gives CDR1 GTSNPN, CDR2 SVGIG (reference sequence). The CDR3 here is CAWRRGSLNGYTF. CDR3 coding DNA: TGTGCCTGGAGGAGGGGCAGTCTTAATGGCTACACCTTC. The variable domain in full, with the rest retrieved from reference TRBV30 and TRBJ1-2, is SQTIHQWPATLVQPVGSPLSLECTVEGTSNPNLYWYRQAAGRGLQLLFYSVGIGQISSEVPQNLSASRPQDRQFILSSKKLLLSDSGFYLCAWRRGSLNGYTFGSGTRLTVV.

This clonotype was seen many times. The DNA of the CDR3 is TGTGCCAGCAGCGCCCGTACCCTCCGGGACAGCCCTAGCACAGATACGCAGTATTTT. It specifies CASSARTLRDSPSTDTQYF. V gene TRBV3-1 combines with J gene TRBJ2-3; 7 bases align to TRBD1. This CDR3 has 19 residues. Germline V lookup: CDR1 LGHDT, CDR2 YNNKEL (reference sequence). The J segment lost 0 bases and the V segment lost 5 bases, leaving 17 bases of the junction unmatched.

This clonotype has ten or more counts. The V and J genes are TRBV12-3 or TRBV12-4 and TRBJ1-1; D gene uncertain. The CDR3 runs 14 residues. V lost 5 bases and J lost 3, with 13 bases in between. In DNA, the CDR3 is TGTGCCAGCAGTACGAGAGGGTTTGACACTGAAGCTTTCTTT. Amino acids: CASSTRGFDTEAFF.

This clonotype has ten or more counts. The V call is TRBV10-1, the J call TRBJ2-1, with TRBD2 identical over 9 bases. CDR1 and CDR2 from the germline V gene are WNHNN and SYGVQD (reference sequence). The CDR3 spans 14 residues. V gave up 5 bases and J gave up 8 bases; unmatched junction bases: 7. CDR3 in amino acids: CASSPGLAEDEQFF. The CDR3 coding sequence is TGCGCCAGCAGTCCGGGACTAGCTGAGGATGAGCAGTTCTTC.

This clonotype has a count of ten or more. The chain combines TRBV28 with TRBJ2-1; 9 nucleotides agree with TRBD2. This CDR3 region has 15 residues. The germline V gene has CDR1 MDHEN and CDR2 SYDVKM. Trimming took 7 bases from V and 5 from J; bases not matched to a gene: 9. The CDR3 sequence is CASTQWTSVDNEQFF. CDR3 nucleotides: TGTGCCAGCACCCAGTGGACTAGCGTAGACAATGAGCAGTTCTTC.

This clonotype has at least ten counts. The CDR3, as DNA: TGTGCCAGCAGCGCAGCTAGCGGAGGCTACAATGAGCAGTTCTTC. This sequence encodes CASSAASGGYNEQFF. V and J are TRBV9 and TRBJ2-1; 7 bases line up with TRBD2. Germline V lookup: CDR1 SGDLS, CDR2 YYNGEE. CDR3 size: 15 residues. V lost 3 bases to trimming and J lost 3 bases; unmatched junction nucleotides: 6.

This clonotype was recorded at least ten times. This chain links TRBV7-8 with TRBJ2-2, with TRBD2 matching over 8 bases. The length of the CDR3 is 17 residues. V shed 4 bases and J 3 bases; nucleotides not matched to a gene: 10. Germline lookup yields CDR1 SGHVS and CDR2 FQNEAQ. The CDR3 region has the DNA TGTGCCAGCAGCTGGGGAGGAGCGGGAGTGGACACCGGGGAGCTGTTTTTT. It translates to CASSWGGAGVDTGELFF.

This clonotype was counted at least ten times. The chain employs TRBV6-1 and TRBJ1-5; no firm D call. CDR3 length: 14 residues. The V and J ends lost 5 bases and 0 bases respectively, with 8 bases between them. Germline values: CDR1 MNHNS, CDR2 SASEGT. CDR3 nucleotide sequence: TGTGCCAGCAGTTATGGGGTTAGCAATCAGCCCCAGCATTTT. It is translated as CASSYGVSNQPQHF.

This clonotype was recorded at least ten times. The chain employs TRBV24-1 and TRBJ2-3, with a possible D match to TRBD2 (6 bases). Trimming stripped 4 bases from V and 8 bases from J, with 15 bases between. CDR1 and CDR2 (germline): KGHDR, SFDVKD. CDR3 length equals 14 residues. CDR3 nucleotides: TGTGCCACCAGTGACCCTTCCAGCGGGTTTACGCAGTATTTT. Translating gives CATSDPSSGFTQYF.

This clonotype was counted at least ten times. J is TRBJ1-6 and V is TRBV7-2, with TRBD1 matching over 8 bases. The length of the CDR3 is 14 residues. The germline V gene encodes CDR1 SGHTA and CDR2 FQGNSA. J gave up 9 bases and V 5 bases, and 6 bases lay outside the gene matches. CDR3 sequence (DNA): TGTGCCAGCAGCCTGACAGGGGAGGTTTCACCCCTCCACTTT. Translation: CASSLTGEVSPLHF.